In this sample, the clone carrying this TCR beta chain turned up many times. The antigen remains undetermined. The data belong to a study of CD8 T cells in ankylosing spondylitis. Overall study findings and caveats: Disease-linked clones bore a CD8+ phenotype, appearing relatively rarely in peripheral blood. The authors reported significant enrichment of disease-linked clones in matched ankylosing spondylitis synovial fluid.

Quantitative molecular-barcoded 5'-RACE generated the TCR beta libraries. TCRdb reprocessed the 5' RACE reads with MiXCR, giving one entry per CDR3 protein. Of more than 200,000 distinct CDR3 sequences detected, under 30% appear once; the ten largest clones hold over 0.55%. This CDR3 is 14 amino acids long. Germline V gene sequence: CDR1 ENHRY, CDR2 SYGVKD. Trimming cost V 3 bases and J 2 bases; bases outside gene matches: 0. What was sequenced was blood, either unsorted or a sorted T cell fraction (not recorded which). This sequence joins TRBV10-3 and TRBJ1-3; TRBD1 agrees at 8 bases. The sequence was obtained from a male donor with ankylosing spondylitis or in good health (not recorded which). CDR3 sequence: CAISEQGAGNTIYF. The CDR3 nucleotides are TGTGCCATCAGTGAACAGGGGGCTGGAAACACCATATATTTT.